The 9 T cell receptor beta chains given below trace back to one sample, sequenced in a study of OX40 agonist ivuxolimab in advanced cancers. Method: immunoSEQ multiplex PCR; TCRdb's copy keeps in-frame clones and lacks some. Of about 48,000 clones listed, around 90% are singletons. Sequenced material: CD4+ or CD8+ T cells sorted from blood, taken in a trial of the OX40 agonist ivuxolimab. Every receptor here comes from an adult with an advanced solid tumor such as melanoma, head and neck, liver or kidney cancer.

The rearrangement links TRBV6-5 to TRBJ2-7, with TRBD1 matching over 9 bases. The CDR3 extends over 13 amino acids. With V trimmed by 4 bases and J by 5 bases, 3 bases remained unmatched. Germline V gives CDR1 MNHEY, CDR2 SVGAGI. Here the CDR3 DNA reads TGTGCCAGCAGTTTCGGACAGGGGAACGAGCAGTACTTC. Translating it yields CASSFGQGNEQYF.

The chain uses TRBV6-1 and TRBJ2-7, with TRBD1 as a possible D gene (5 bases). CDR3 length equals 16 residues. Deletions cut 3 bases from V and 2 bases from J, with 17 bases between. Germline loops: CDR1 MNHNS, CDR2 SASEGT. CDR3 in amino acids: CASSDAPDTLAYEQYV. CDR3 nucleotide sequence: TGTGCCAGCAGTGACGCCCCGGACACCCTAGCCTACGAGCAGTACGTC.

The count of this clone is one. This CDR3 is CASSRYREQLSTDTQYF. The CDR3, as DNA: TGTGCCAGCAGCAGATATCGGGAACAGTTAAGCACAGATACGCAGTATTTT. The J gene is TRBJ2-3, the V gene TRBV7-8; the D gene is possibly TRBD2 (5 bases). The CDR3 extends over 17 amino acids. Germline CDR1 is SGHVS and CDR2 is FQNEAQ. V lost 5 bases, J lost 0 bases, and 18 bases lay in between.

The CDR3 DNA sequence: TGTGCCAGCAGTTCCTCATTGAGCTCCATTGGGGCAGATACGCAGTATTTT. It specifies CASSSSLSSIGADTQYF. The V and J genes are TRBV27 and TRBJ2-3, with D hard to call. The V end was cut by 4 bases, the J end by 4 bases, with 21 bases between. Germline-derived CDR1 and CDR2 are MNHEY and SMNVEV (reference sequence). This CDR3 contains 17 residues.

The chain combines TRBV10-3 with TRBJ2-7; tentatively, D is TRBD1 or TRBD2 (5 bases each). This CDR3 is 14 amino acids long. Trimming left V 8 bases short and J 0 bases short, with 14 bases between. Germline CDR1 and CDR2: ENHRY and SYGVKD. CDR3 DNA sequence: TGTGCCATCCAAAGGGACGGCAGCTCCTACGAGCAGTACTTC. It encodes CAIQRDGSSYEQYF.

This rearrangement joins TRBV30 to TRBJ1-1, with TRBD1 as a possible D gene (5 bases). CDR3 length equals 15 residues. V lost 2 bases, J lost 4 bases, and 17 bases lay in between. Germline V gene lookup returns CDR1 GTSNPN and CDR2 SVGIG (reference sequence). The CDR3 DNA is TGTGCCTGGAGTACTCTGGGACGGGGACTCACTGAAGCTTTCTTT. Its translation: CAWSTLGRGLTEAFF.

This clone has a single count. V and J are TRBV11-2 and TRBJ1-3; 11 nucleotides line up with TRBD1. With 4 bases clipped from V and 1 base from J, the junction kept 3 bases outside the gene matches. In germline, CDR1 is SGHAT, CDR2 FQNNGV. The length of the CDR3 is 16 residues. The CDR3 sequence is CASSSRDRGSGNTIYF. The CDR3 DNA reads TGTGCCAGCAGCTCACGGGACAGGGGGTCTGGAAACACCATATATTTT.

The V call is TRBV27, the J call TRBJ2-1, with 11 bases fitting TRBD2. Per the germline V gene, CDR1 is MNHEY and CDR2 is SMNVEV (reference sequence). The V segment lost 3 bases and the J segment 0 bases; nucleotides outside the gene matches: 1. This CDR3 spans 16 amino acids. The CDR3 region has the DNA TGTGCCAGCAGTTTCCTAGCGGGGGGCTCCTACAATGAGCAGTTCTTC. Its translation: CASSFLAGGSYNEQFF.

This chain uses TRBV29-1 with TRBJ2-5; 11 bases fit TRBD2. CDR1 and CDR2 (germline): SQVTM, ANQGSEA. With 3 bases clipped from V and 0 bases from J, the junction kept 6 bases outside the gene matches. This CDR3 comprises 16 residues. DNA of the CDR3: TGCAGCGTTGAGACTAGCGGGGCTCGGTACCAAGAGACCCAGTACTTC. As protein: CSVETSGARYQETQYF.